The 13 T cell receptor beta chains below all came from one sample that was sequenced in a study of response to subunit inactivated influenza vaccine. Each CDR3 protein is one row after TCRdb ran MiXCR on the RT-PCR reads. The sample consists of approximately 700,000 distinct CDR3 sequences, over 11% of them appearing once. The sequences come from PBMCs from blood, collected approximately 15 days before vaccination. These receptors all stem from a man in his forties or fifties who received an inactivated influenza vaccine.

The sample holds a few counts of this clonotype. The chain combines TRBV11-3 with TRBJ2-2; perhaps TRBD2 as D (6 bases). The V gene lost 3 bases and the J gene lost 3 bases, with 14 bases spanning the gap. Germline V gene data show CDR1 as SGHNT and CDR2 as YENEEA. The CDR3 consists of 16 residues. In DNA form, the CDR3 reads TGTGCCAGCAGCTTTGATTCGGGAGTGTACACCGGGGAGCTGTTTTTT. It specifies CASSFDSGVYTGELFF.

The V and J genes are TRBV20-1 and TRBJ2-5, with 13 bases fitting TRBD2. The junction had 3 bases not matched to a gene; V was cut back by 3 bases and J by 2 bases. Germline V lookup: CDR1 DFQATT, CDR2 SNEGSKA (reference sequence). CDR3 length: 15 residues. The CDR3 protein is CSARTSGGKQETQYF. For the CDR3, the DNA is TGCAGTGCTAGGACTAGCGGGGGGAAACAAGAGACCCAGTACTTC.

The chain has TRBV6-5 and TRBJ1-6; D is perhaps TRBD1 (6 bases). Germline V gene data show CDR1 as MNHEY and CDR2 as SVGAGI. V lost 4 bases and J 9 bases, leaving 16 bases between the germline ends. CDR3 length: 15 amino acids. The CDR3 sequence is CASSSVGGATSPLHF. The CDR3 region has the DNA TGTGCCAGCAGTTCGGTGGGGGGGGCAACTTCACCCCTCCACTTT.

This clonotype has just a few counts. In DNA form, the CDR3 reads TGTGCCAGCAGCCAAGAGTTTTCCCTCCACTTT. Protein: CASSQEFSLHF. This chain uses TRBV3-1 with TRBJ1-6; D remains unclear. The V end lost 0 bases, the J end lost 14 bases, and 5 bases lay between the germline ends. This CDR3 region has 11 residues. Germline loops: CDR1 LGHDT, CDR2 YNNKEL (reference sequence).

This clonotype appeared a few times. The rearrangement joins TRBV21-1 to TRBJ2-7; the table names TRBD2, a call not compared with the DNA. TRBV21-1 counts as a pseudogene. The CDR3 is 16 residues long. The CDR3 bases are TGTGCCAGCACCTCAGGAGGAACTCTCAGCTCCTACGAGCAGTACTTC. Translating it yields CASTSGGTLSSYEQYF.

V is TRBV12-3 or TRBV12-4 and J is TRBJ2-2; 8 bases match TRBD2. Trimming cost V 6 bases and J 4 bases; bases outside gene matches: 7. This CDR3 is 15 amino acids long. The CDR3 DNA reads as TGTGCCAGCAGCCCAAGGACTAGCCCCACCGGGGAGCTGTTTTTT. Translated: CASSPRTSPTGELFF.

This clonotype was seen more than once but under ten times. V usage is TRBV4-3 and J usage is TRBJ2-1; 11 nucleotides line up with TRBD2. The V gene end was trimmed by 1 base and the J gene end by 4 bases; junction bases not matched to a gene: 6. This CDR3 has 17 amino acids. Germline V gives CDR1 LGHNA, CDR2 YSLEER. The DNA for the CDR3 is TGCGCCAGCAGCCAAGTCGGACTAGCGGGTGGGTACAATGAGCAGTTCTTC. Its protein is CASSQVGLAGGYNEQFF.

The V call is TRBV29-1, the J call TRBJ1-5; D may be TRBD1 (6 bases). With 7 bases removed from V and 4 bases from J, the gap between germline ends came to 17 bases. CDR3 length equals 14 residues. From germline, CDR1 is SQVTM and CDR2 ANQGSEA. CDR3 bases: TGCAGCGCCCGAGGGGGGGGCCATAATCAGCCCCAGCATTTT. Its translation: CSARGGGHNQPQHF.

This clonotype showed up just once. This chain uses TRBV12-3 or TRBV12-4 with TRBJ1-2; 8 bases match TRBD1. The V gene end was trimmed by 8 bases and the J gene end by 2 bases; junction bases not matched to a gene: 7. The CDR3 sequence is 14 residues long. The CDR3 protein is CASCPGDRNYGYTF. For the CDR3, the DNA is TGTGCCAGCTGTCCCGGGGACAGGAACTATGGCTACACCTTC.

In this sample, this clonotype turned up a few times. The CDR3 reads CATSGLHPTGARAYNEQFF. The CDR3 DNA follows: TGTGCCACCAGCGGACTGCATCCTACAGGGGCGAGGGCCTACAATGAGCAGTTCTTC. The V gene is TRBV15, the J gene TRBJ2-1; TRBD1 matches 7 bases. CDR3 length equals 19 residues. The trim removed 5 bases at V and 2 bases at J, leaving 18 bases unmatched. Looked up from germline, CDR1 is LNHNV and CDR2 is YYDKDF (reference sequence).

This chain links TRBV6-5 with TRBJ1-4, with 7 bases fitting TRBD1. The CDR3 extends over 16 amino acids. With V trimmed by 0 bases and J by 5 bases, 6 bases remained unmatched. Per the germline V gene, CDR1 is MNHEY and CDR2 is SVGAGI. The CDR3 sequence is CASSYSTGSGNEKLFF. The CDR3 region has the DNA TGTGCCAGCAGTTACTCGACAGGGAGCGGCAATGAAAAACTGTTTTTT.

This clonotype has only a few counts. The chain joins TRBV12-3 or TRBV12-4 to TRBJ1-2; 10 bases map to TRBD1. The CDR3 is 14 amino acids. The V and J ends lost 6 bases and 8 bases, in that order; junction bases with no gene match: 9. The CDR3 DNA reads TGTGCCAGCAGACCAGACAGGGGGCGAGACGGCTACACCTTC. Translated: CASRPDRGRDGYTF.

The chain couples TRBV7-2 to TRBJ2-1; D is perhaps TRBD1 or TRBD2 (6 bases each). Germline V lookup: CDR1 SGHTA, CDR2 FQGNSA. The ends were cut back, 7 bases at V and 4 bases at J, with 17 bases in the middle. This CDR3 region has 15 residues. The CDR3 protein is CASKEARGQYNEQFF. Written as DNA, the CDR3 is TGTGCCAGCAAAGAAGCCCGGGGGCAATACAATGAGCAGTTCTTC.